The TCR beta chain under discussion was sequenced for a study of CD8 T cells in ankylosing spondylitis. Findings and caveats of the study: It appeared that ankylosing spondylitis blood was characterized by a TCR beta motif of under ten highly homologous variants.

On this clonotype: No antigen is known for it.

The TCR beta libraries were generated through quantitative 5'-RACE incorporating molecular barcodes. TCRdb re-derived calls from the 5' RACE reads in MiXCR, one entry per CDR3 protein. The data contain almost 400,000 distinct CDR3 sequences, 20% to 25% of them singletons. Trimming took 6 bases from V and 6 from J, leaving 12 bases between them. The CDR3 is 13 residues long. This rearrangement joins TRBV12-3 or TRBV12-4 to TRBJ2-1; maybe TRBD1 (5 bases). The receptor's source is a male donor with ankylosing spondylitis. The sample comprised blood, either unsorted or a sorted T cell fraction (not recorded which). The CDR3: CASSSWGGNEQFF. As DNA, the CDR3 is TGTGCCAGCAGCTCTTGGGGCGGCAATGAGCAGTTCTTC.